What follows are 32 T cell receptor beta chains derived from one specimen sequenced in a study of T cell clusters in autoimmune cytopenias. TRB was amplified by touch-down multiplex PCR, primer pools A and B combined. TCRdb reprocessed the multiplex PCR reads and keeps a single row for each CDR3 protein, giving no DNA. Recorded for this sample: under 3,500 distinct CDR3 sequences. TRB was amplified from 250 ng of peripheral blood genomic DNA per sample. Sequenced input: peripheral blood. These receptors originate from a human donor with an autoimmune cytopenia or autoimmune hepatitis (not recorded which).

The rearrangement links TRBV5-1 to TRBJ2-5; TCRdb selects TRBD1, and the lack of DNA leaves this call unchecked. Per the germline V gene, CDR1 is SGHRS and CDR2 is YFSETQ. The CDR3 consists of 16 residues. CDR3 loop: CASSLGSSAGKETQYF.

This clonotype shows up as medium-sized by frequency. This chain connects TRBV13 to TRBJ2-5; as DNA is missing, the TRBD2 call by TCRdb cannot be tested. The CDR3 has 16 residues. Germline V CDR1 and CDR2: PRHDT, FYEKMQ (reference sequence). CDR3 in amino acids: CASSLIMGLDEETQYF.

V is TRBV4-1 and J is TRBJ2-2; TCRdb's D call of TRBD2 is untestable without DNA. From germline, CDR1 is MGHRA and CDR2 YSYEKL. The CDR3 consists of 19 residues. CDR3 sequence reads: CASSQEKLAGGPNTGELFF.

The chain employs TRBV20-1 and TRBJ1-1; TCRdb names TRBD1, which stays unverified in the absence of DNA. This CDR3 is 11 amino acids long. CDR1 and CDR2 from the germline V gene are DFQATT and SNEGSKA (reference sequence). The CDR3 here is CSAFSPPEAFF.

The chain employs TRBV20-1 and TRBJ1-2. The length of the CDR3 is 14 residues. Germline V gene lookup returns CDR1 DFQATT and CDR2 SNEGSKA (reference sequence). The CDR3 region is CSAGGGGLEYGYTF.

Its frequency marks this clonotype as medium-sized. The gene calls are TRBV5-4 and TRBJ1-2; no DNA is available, so the TRBD1 call from TCRdb remains unchecked. This CDR3 is built from 14 residues. The germline V gene has CDR1 SGHNT and CDR2 YYREEE (reference sequence). CDR3: CASSELQGIYGYTF.

By frequency, this clonotype is medium-sized. This chain links TRBV20-1 with TRBJ2-2; lacking DNA, the TRBD2 call made by TCRdb goes unchecked. CDR3 length equals 13 residues. Looked up from germline, CDR1 is DFQATT and CDR2 is SNEGSKA (reference sequence). CDR3 sequence: CSARGLAAGELFF.

The CDR3 spells CSARVKESRQGATGELFF. This sequence joins TRBV20-1 and TRBJ2-2; checking the TCRdb D call of TRBD1 is not possible without DNA. Germline CDR1 DFQATT, CDR2 SNEGSKA (reference sequence). The CDR3 sequence is 18 residues long.

Considering frequency, this clonotype is medium-sized. This sequence joins TRBV7-4 and TRBJ1-6. Germline CDR1 and CDR2: SGHVT and SQSDAQ. The CDR3 is 15 residues long. The CDR3 spells CASSLVYSVNSPLHF.

The gene calls are TRBV20-1 and TRBJ2-1; TCRdb indicates TRBD2, and absent DNA this call remains unverified. Germline-derived CDR1 and CDR2 are DFQATT and SNEGSKA (reference sequence). The CDR3 has 15 amino acids. The CDR3 spells CSAREGASGRNEQFF.

The chain joins TRBV11-1 to TRBJ1-1; with no DNA, the TCRdb D assignment of TRBD1 cannot be verified. CDR1 SGHAT and CDR2 FQDESV come from the germline V gene (reference sequence). CDR3 length: 12 amino acids. The CDR3 region is CASSLRQSRAFF.

CDR3 sequence reads: CASSLGDWGGDTQYF. V and J are TRBV5-1 and TRBJ2-3; TCRdb reports TRBD2, a call that lacks DNA to check it against. CDR1 is SGHRS and CDR2 is YFSETQ in the germline V gene. The CDR3 runs 15 residues. The entire variable domain, with the rest obtained from reference TRBV5-1 and TRBJ2-3, is as follows: KAGVTQTPRYLIKTRGQQVTLSCSPISGHRSVSWYQQTPGQGLQFLFEYFSETQRNKGNFPGRFSGRQFSNSRSEMNVSTLELGDSALYLCASSLGDWGGDTQYFGPGTRLTVL.

By frequency, this clonotype is medium-sized (0.01 to 0.1%). The chain employs TRBV20-1 and TRBJ2-2; checking the TCRdb D call of TRBD1 is not possible without DNA. Per the germline V gene, CDR1 is DFQATT and CDR2 is SNEGSKA (reference sequence). This CDR3 is built from 15 residues. This chain's CDR3 is CSASPRTGAGGELFF.

In terms of frequency, this clonotype is medium-sized (0.01 to 0.1%). This sequence joins TRBV20-1 and TRBJ2-2; TCRdb selects TRBD2, and the lack of DNA leaves this call unchecked. The CDR3 runs 16 residues. From germline, CDR1 is DFQATT and CDR2 SNEGSKA (reference sequence). CDR3 loop: CSAAKTSGRPSGELFF.

V gene TRBV28 combines with J gene TRBJ2-7; no DNA is available, so the TRBD1 call from TCRdb remains unchecked. Germline CDR1 MDHEN, CDR2 SYDVKM. This CDR3 contains 14 residues. The CDR3 is CASSSPGVKYEQYF.

By frequency, this clonotype registers medium-sized. The chain is built from TRBV19 and TRBJ1-6; absent DNA, TCRdb's TRBD1 call cannot be checked. The CDR3 totals 14 residues. CDR1 and CDR2 from the germline V gene are LNHDA and SQIVND (reference sequence). This CDR3 is CASRIDRGNSPLHF.

This clonotype counts as medium-sized by frequency. This chain links TRBV7-9 with TRBJ1-6. Germline CDR1 SEHNR, CDR2 FQNEAQ (reference sequence). The CDR3 is 12 residues long. CDR3 sequence: CASSRDFLTLHF.

Frequency places this clonotype as medium-sized. The chain uses TRBV12-3 or TRBV12-4 and TRBJ2-5; TCRdb's D gene call, TRBD2, goes unchecked for lack of DNA. This CDR3 has 16 residues. CDR3 protein: CASSLGRARILETQYF.

Its frequency marks this clonotype as large (0.1 to 1%). This chain uses TRBV29-1 with TRBJ2-7; TCRdb's assignment of TRBD1 cannot be checked, as there is no DNA. Per the germline V gene, CDR1 is SQVTM and CDR2 is ANQGSEA. CDR3 size: 14 residues. The CDR3 sequence: CSARDRHPPYEQYF.

According to its frequency, this clonotype is medium-sized. The chain links TRBV5-6 to TRBJ1-5. In germline, CDR1 is SGHDT, CDR2 YYEEEE. The CDR3 has 16 amino acids. CDR3 region: CASSFFKDLSNQPQHF.

The rearrangement uses TRBV7-9 and TRBJ1-3. Germline V CDR1 and CDR2: SEHNR, FQNEAQ (reference sequence). The CDR3 is 17 amino acids. The CDR3: CASSLGSGTFAGNTIYF.

V is TRBV10-3 and J is TRBJ1-1. The V gene's germline CDR1 is ENHRY and CDR2 SYGVKD. The CDR3 runs 14 residues. CDR3 loop: CATKSVIMNTEAFF.

This clonotype is deemed medium-sized by its frequency. The rearrangement uses TRBV6-1 and TRBJ2-4; with no DNA, the TCRdb D assignment of TRBD1 cannot be verified. CDR3 size: 13 residues. Germline CDR1 MNHNS, CDR2 SASEGT. CDR3 in amino acids: CASTLSGVNIQYF.

The chain employs TRBV28 and TRBJ2-1; the D call of TRBD2 rests on TCRdb alone, since no DNA is present to check it. Looked up from germline, CDR1 is MDHEN and CDR2 is SYDVKM. The CDR3 has 15 residues. CDR3 sequence reads: CASGTSGSSYNEQFF.

By frequency, this clonotype registers medium-sized. V gene TRBV18 combines with J gene TRBJ1-6. There are 15 residues in the CDR3. Germline-derived CDR1 and CDR2 are KGHSH and LQKENI. This CDR3 reads CASSPPAGSNSPLHF.

The chain joins TRBV20-1 to TRBJ2-1; checking the TCRdb D call of TRBD1 is not possible without DNA. CDR1 and CDR2 (germline): DFQATT, SNEGSKA (reference sequence). This CDR3 has 12 amino acids. The CDR3 sequence is CSSRGTYNEQFF.

The chain uses TRBV7-2 and TRBJ1-3. The CDR3 contains 12 residues. The germline CDR1 and CDR2 sequences are SGHTA and FQGNSA. The CDR3 loop is CASSFQGNTIYF.

CDR3: CASSLAGGLNNEQFF. The chain uses TRBV28 and TRBJ2-1; TCRdb picks TRBD2, but there is no DNA to check that call. The V gene's germline CDR1 is MDHEN and CDR2 SYDVKM. The CDR3 runs 15 residues.

Its frequency marks this clonotype as medium-sized. The chain is built from TRBV6-2 or TRBV6-3 and TRBJ2-5; the D call from TCRdb, TRBD2, cannot be confirmed without DNA. The CDR3 contains 15 residues. Germline lookup yields CDR1 MNHEY and CDR2 SVGEGT. CDR3: CASQSPSGGQETQYF.

CDR3 loop: CASSRTGSTDTQYF. The V gene is TRBV5-1, the J gene TRBJ2-3; TCRdb picks TRBD1, but there is no DNA to check that call. This CDR3 is built from 14 residues. Germline V gives CDR1 SGHRS, CDR2 YFSETQ.

By frequency, this clonotype is medium-sized. The chain joins TRBV30 to TRBJ1-1; checking the TCRdb D call of TRBD1 is not possible without DNA. The CDR3 covers 12 residues. CDR1 is GTSNPN, CDR2 SVGIG, per germline (reference sequence). CDR3 protein: CARDSSGTEAFF.

The rearrangement links TRBV5-6 to TRBJ2-7. Germline-derived CDR1 and CDR2 are SGHDT and YYEEEE. The CDR3 is 11 residues long. The CDR3 protein is CASSLHSLQYF.